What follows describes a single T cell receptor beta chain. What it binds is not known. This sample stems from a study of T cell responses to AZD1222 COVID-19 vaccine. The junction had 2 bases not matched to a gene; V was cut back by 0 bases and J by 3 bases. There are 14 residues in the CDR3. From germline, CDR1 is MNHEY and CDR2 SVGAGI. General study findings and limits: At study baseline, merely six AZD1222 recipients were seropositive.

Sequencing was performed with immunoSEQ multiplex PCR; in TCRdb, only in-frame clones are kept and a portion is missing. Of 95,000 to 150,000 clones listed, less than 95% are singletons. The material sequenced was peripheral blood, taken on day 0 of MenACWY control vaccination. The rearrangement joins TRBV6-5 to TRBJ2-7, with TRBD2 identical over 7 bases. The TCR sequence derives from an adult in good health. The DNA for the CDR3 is TGTGCCAGCAGTTACTCGGGGGGGGTCTACGAGCAGTACTTC. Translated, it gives CASSYSGGVYEQYF.